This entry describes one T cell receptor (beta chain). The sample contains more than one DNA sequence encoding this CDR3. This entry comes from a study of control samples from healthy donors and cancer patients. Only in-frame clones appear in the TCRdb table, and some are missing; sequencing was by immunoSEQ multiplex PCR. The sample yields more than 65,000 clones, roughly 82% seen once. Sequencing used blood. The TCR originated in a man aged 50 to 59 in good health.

The CDR3 nucleotides are TGCGCCAGCAGCCAACTAAGAGGTGAAAAACTGTTTTTT. Protein: CASSQLRGEKLFF. The chain combines TRBV4-1 with TRBJ1-4; D not resolved. This CDR3 has 13 amino acids. V lost 2 bases and J lost 7, with 8 bases in between. In germline, CDR1 is MGHRA, CDR2 YSYEKL.